The 3 T cell receptor beta chains below were found in one sample sequenced in a study of T-cell reconstitution after alpha-beta-depleted transplantation in children. The TCRbeta library was prepared with unique molecular identifiers. TCRdb recomputed calls from the PCR reads with MiXCR, one row per CDR3 protein. The sample has about 440,000 distinct CDR3 sequences; about 45% are singletons. This sample comprised PBMCs, obtained before TCRalphabeta/CD19-depleted stem cell transplant. These receptors were collected from a girl aged 2-10 years with aplastic anemia, due to receive a stem cell transplant.

CDR3 sequence: CASSLFGGEETQYF. The CDR3 DNA sequence: TGTGCCAGCAGCTTATTTGGGGGTGAAGAGACCCAGTACTTC. V and J are TRBV7-3 and TRBJ2-5; either TRBD1 or TRBD2 may supply D (5 bases each). V lost 2 bases, J lost 3 bases, and 10 bases lay in between. The CDR3 runs to 14 residues. Germline-derived CDR1 and CDR2 are SGHTA and FQGTGA.

This chain uses TRBV7-9 with TRBJ2-5; 9 bases are shared with TRBD1. Germline CDR1 and CDR2: SEHNR and FQNEAQ (reference sequence). This CDR3 spans 15 amino acids. Trimming at V came to 4 bases and at J to 0 bases, leaving 3 bases not matched to a gene. The CDR3 reads CASSSGQGYQETQYF. The CDR3 bases are TGTGCCAGCAGCTCGGGACAGGGATACCAAGAGACCCAGTACTTC.

V and J are TRBV7-9 and TRBJ2-2; tentatively, D is TRBD1 (5 bases). This CDR3 has 17 residues. The ends were cut back, 1 base at V and 4 bases at J, with 16 bases in the middle. CDR1 is SEHNR and CDR2 is FQNEAQ in the germline V gene (reference sequence). CDR3 in amino acids: CASSLESSRVPTGELFF. The CDR3 DNA reads TGTGCCAGCAGCTTAGAATCTTCCAGGGTCCCCACCGGGGAGCTGTTTTTT.